Described below is a single T cell receptor beta chain sequence and its context. Its antigen remains unknown. This CDR3 is 13 amino acids long. Germline CDR1 is SGHDN and CDR2 is FVKESK. V shed 6 bases and J shed 0 bases, with 8 bases lying between them. Measured with immunoSEQ multiplex PCR; TCRdb has only the in-frame clones, and not every one. The sample has over a million clones, roughly 97% seen once. This specimen comes from a study of shared clonotypes between healthy human individuals. Study findings and constraints: A reduction in generation probabilities was seen for non-shared clonotypes relative to those shared by all four donors.

The clonotype was recovered from a man aged 25-45 years in good health. The sequencing sample was made of naive CD4+ T cells sorted from blood. The subset was: CD45RA+ positively selected. V gene TRBV14 combines with J gene TRBJ1-1; possible D gene TRBD1, 5 bases. As DNA, the CDR3 is TGTGCCAGCAGATTACAGGTGAACACTGAAGCTTTCTTT. The encoded protein is CASRLQVNTEAFF.